Listed below are T cell receptor beta chains from one sample, sequenced in a study of human T cells and chemical hapten exposure. From the RACE reads, TCRdb called clonotypes with MiXCR, one entry per CDR3 protein. The sample shows 55,000 to 80,000 distinct CDR3 sequences, approximately 10% of them seen only once. The sequencing here drew on whole blood, taken in connection with sensitization to the hapten diphenylcyclopropenone (DPC). The receptors were sampled from a woman aged 25 to 39 with alopecia areata. Some clones in this sample may be carry-over from other donors' samples. Both conserved end residues are part of each CDR3. A D gene is named only where the DNA matches it firmly. Part of the rows lack a size; the others show once, few, many or a class for expanded clones.

d_call: NA
clone_size: few
v_call: TRBV7-9
j_call: TRBJ2-7
cdr3_aa: CVSSLASYEQYF
cdr3_nt: TGTGTCAGCAGCTTAGCATCCTACGAGCAGTACTTC

d_call: NA
clone_size: many
v_call: TRBV7-6
j_call: TRBJ1-1
cdr3_aa: CASSLRGAVGMNTEAFF
cdr3_nt: TGTGCCAGCAGCTTAAGGGGTGCGGTTGGAATGAACACTGAAGCTTTCTTT

d_call: NA
clone_size: few
v_call: TRBV23-1
j_call: TRBJ1-5
cdr3_aa: CASSQSGTDQACNQPQHF
cdr3_nt: TGCGCCAGCAGTCAATCGGGTACAGATCAGGCCTGCAATCAGCCCCAGCATTTT

d_call: TRBD1
clone_size: many
v_call: TRBV10-3
j_call: TRBJ1-4
cdr3_aa: CASRQGRDNEKLFF
cdr3_nt: TGTGCCTCTAGACAGGGAAGGGATAATGAAAAACTGTTTTTT

d_call: NA
clone_size: many
v_call: TRBV10-3
j_call: TRBJ2-1
cdr3_aa: CAISEGSGGAINEQFF
cdr3_nt: TGTGCCATCAGTGAGGGATCGGGGGGCGCGATAAATGAGCAGTTCTTC

d_call: TRBD2
clone_size: few
v_call: TRBV7-9
j_call: TRBJ2-7
cdr3_aa: CASSPGLAGEVQYF
cdr3_nt: TGTGCCAGCAGCCCGGGACTAGCGGGGGAGGTGCAGTACTTC

d_call: TRBD1
clone_size: many
v_call: TRBV7-3
j_call: TRBJ2-3
cdr3_aa: CASSPGQGDHTQYF
cdr3_nt: TGTGCCAGCAGCCCGGGACAGGGTGACCATACGCAGTATTTT

d_call: NA
clone_size: NA
v_call: TRBV15
j_call: TRBJ2-5
cdr3_aa: CATSRDQQTQYF
cdr3_nt: TGTGCCACCAGCAGAGATCAGCAGACCCAGTACTTC

d_call: TRBD1
clone_size: few
v_call: TRBV28
j_call: TRBJ2-3
cdr3_aa: CASSLIGTGLNTQYF
cdr3_nt: TGTGCCAGCAGTTTGATAGGGACAGGGTTGAATACGCAGTATTTT

d_call: NA
clone_size: NA
v_call: TRBV12-3/TRBV12-4
j_call: TRBJ2-7
cdr3_aa: CASSSPVIRFGSYEQYF
cdr3_nt: TGTGCCAGCAGTTCCCCGGTCATACGTTTCGGGTCCTACGAGCAGTACTTC

d_call: NA
clone_size: NA
v_call: TRBV5-6
j_call: TRBJ1-2
cdr3_aa: CASSLDYGYTF
cdr3_nt: TGTGCCAGCAGCTTGGACTATGGCTACACCTTC

d_call: NA
clone_size: NA
v_call: TRBV27
j_call: TRBJ2-1
cdr3_aa: CASSFGAEQFF
cdr3_nt: TGTGCCAGCAGTTTTGGGGCTGAGCAGTTCTTC

d_call: NA
clone_size: many
v_call: TRBV28
j_call: TRBJ1-2
cdr3_aa: CASSFSRFGNYGYTF
cdr3_nt: TGTGCCAGCAGTTTTTCAAGGTTCGGCAACTATGGCTACACCTTC

d_call: NA
clone_size: NA
v_call: TRBV28
j_call: TRBJ1-2
cdr3_aa: CASSFGGSYGYTF
cdr3_nt: TGTGCCAGCAGTTTTGGGGGATCCTATGGCTACACCTTC

d_call: NA
clone_size: few
v_call: TRBV29-1
j_call: TRBJ2-2
cdr3_aa: CSVGGSPNTGELFF
cdr3_nt: TGCAGCGTTGGGGGGTCACCCAACACCGGGGAGCTGTTTTTT

d_call: TRBD1
clone_size: NA
v_call: TRBV12-3/TRBV12-4
j_call: TRBJ1-1
cdr3_aa: CASRPGQRMNTEAFF
cdr3_nt: TGTGCCAGCAGGCCGGGACAGCGGATGAACACTGAAGCTTTCTTT

d_call: TRBD1
clone_size: NA
v_call: TRBV5-6
j_call: TRBJ2-2
cdr3_aa: CASSLQGAPNTGELFF
cdr3_nt: TGTGCCAGCAGCTTACAGGGGGCCCCGAACACCGGGGAGCTGTTTTTT

d_call: NA
clone_size: many
v_call: TRBV6-2/TRBV6-3
j_call: TRBJ1-2
cdr3_aa: CASRQGNGYTF
cdr3_nt: TGTGCCAGCAGGCAGGGGAATGGCTACACCTTC

d_call: NA
clone_size: few
v_call: TRBV3-1
j_call: TRBJ2-7
cdr3_aa: CASSQDRSEQYF
cdr3_nt: TGTGCCAGCAGCCAAGATCGATCCGAGCAGTACTTC

d_call: NA
clone_size: NA
v_call: TRBV6-1
j_call: TRBJ1-5
cdr3_aa: CASLPEYSNQPQHF
cdr3_nt: TGTGCCAGCCTGCCAGAGTATAGCAATCAGCCCCAGCATTTT

d_call: NA
clone_size: few
v_call: TRBV28
j_call: TRBJ1-2
cdr3_aa: CASSLSRVNYGYTF
cdr3_nt: TGTGCCAGCAGTTTAAGCCGCGTTAACTATGGCTACACCTTC

d_call: NA
clone_size: many
v_call: TRBV15
j_call: TRBJ1-1
cdr3_aa: CATSRDQGNTEAFF
cdr3_nt: TGTGCCACCAGCAGAGATCAGGGGAACACTGAAGCTTTCTTT

d_call: NA
clone_size: few
v_call: TRBV6-1
j_call: TRBJ1-4
cdr3_aa: CASSEGWISNEKLFF
cdr3_nt: TGTGCCAGCAGTGAAGGCTGGATATCTAATGAAAAACTGTTTTTT

d_call: NA
clone_size: few
v_call: TRBV7-7
j_call: TRBJ2-5
cdr3_aa: CASSSSETQYF
cdr3_nt: TGTGCCAGCAGCTCTAGCGAGACCCAGTACTTC

d_call: NA
clone_size: many
v_call: TRBV7-2
j_call: TRBJ1-4
cdr3_aa: CASSSDTPGAEKLFF
cdr3_nt: TGTGCCAGCAGCTCCGACACCCCCGGTGCTGAAAAACTGTTTTTT

d_call: TRBD2
clone_size: many
v_call: TRBV14
j_call: TRBJ2-1
cdr3_aa: CASSPLEGLAGSSYNEQFF
cdr3_nt: TGTGCCAGCAGCCCCCTGGAGGGACTAGCGGGGAGCTCCTACAATGAGCAGTTCTTC

d_call: NA
clone_size: many
v_call: TRBV3-1
j_call: TRBJ1-6
cdr3_aa: CASSPQTNSPLHF
cdr3_nt: TGTGCCAGCAGCCCTCAGACCAATTCACCCCTCCACTTT

d_call: NA
clone_size: NA
v_call: TRBV29-1
j_call: TRBJ2-3
cdr3_aa: CSWTPSTDTQYF
cdr3_nt: TGCAGCTGGACCCCCAGCACCGATACGCAGTATTTT

d_call: NA
clone_size: many
v_call: TRBV11-1
j_call: TRBJ2-2
cdr3_aa: CASSLGARSTGELFF
cdr3_nt: TGTGCCAGCAGCTTAGGGGCGAGGAGCACCGGGGAGCTGTTTTTT

d_call: TRBD2
clone_size: few
v_call: TRBV28
j_call: TRBJ2-4
cdr3_aa: CASSSRDTSLAGAKNIQYF
cdr3_nt: TGTGCCAGCAGTAGCCGGGACACGAGCTTAGCGGGGGCTAAAAACATTCAGTACTTC

d_call: NA
clone_size: many
v_call: TRBV12-3/TRBV12-4
j_call: TRBJ1-5
cdr3_aa: CASSLALGEVSNQPQHF
cdr3_nt: TGTGCCAGCAGTTTAGCGCTAGGGGAGGTTAGCAATCAGCCCCAGCATTTT

d_call: NA
clone_size: many
v_call: TRBV7-7
j_call: TRBJ1-5
cdr3_aa: CASSLGGYPNQPQHF
cdr3_nt: TGTGCCAGCAGCTTAGGAGGGTACCCGAATCAGCCCCAGCATTTT

d_call: TRBD1
clone_size: NA
v_call: TRBV6-2/TRBV6-3
j_call: TRBJ1-5
cdr3_aa: CASSHRGSNQPQHF
cdr3_nt: TGTGCCAGCAGTCACAGGGGTAGCAATCAGCCCCAGCATTTT

d_call: NA
clone_size: many
v_call: TRBV27
j_call: TRBJ1-2
cdr3_aa: CASSFSGEVLGYTF
cdr3_nt: TGTGCCAGCAGTTTTTCGGGAGAAGTCTTGGGCTACACCTTC

d_call: NA
clone_size: many
v_call: TRBV10-3
j_call: TRBJ1-1
cdr3_aa: CAISGEDEAFF
cdr3_nt: TGTGCCATCAGTGGGGAGGATGAAGCTTTCTTT

d_call: NA
clone_size: many
v_call: TRBV20-1
j_call: TRBJ2-1
cdr3_aa: CSALGASSYNEQFF
cdr3_nt: TGCAGTGCCTTGGGTGCAAGCTCCTACAATGAGCAGTTCTTC

d_call: NA
clone_size: NA
v_call: TRBV20-1
j_call: TRBJ1-2
cdr3_aa: CSARRDGGPYGYTF
cdr3_nt: TGCAGTGCTAGAAGGGACGGGGGACCATATGGCTACACCTTC

d_call: TRBD2
clone_size: NA
v_call: TRBV28
j_call: TRBJ2-5
cdr3_aa: CASRSLGLAGGVTETQYF
cdr3_nt: TGTGCCAGCAGATCCCTGGGACTAGCGGGGGGTGTGACGGAGACCCAGTACTTC

d_call: NA
clone_size: many
v_call: TRBV19
j_call: TRBJ2-1
cdr3_aa: CASSTTGVSYNEQFF
cdr3_nt: TGTGCCAGTAGTACAACAGGAGTGTCTTACAATGAGCAGTTCTTC

d_call: TRBD2
clone_size: NA
v_call: TRBV20-1
j_call: TRBJ2-7
cdr3_aa: CSASHTGLAGLSYEQYF
cdr3_nt: TGCAGTGCTAGTCATACCGGCTTGGCGGGACTAAGCTACGAGCAGTACTTC

d_call: NA
clone_size: NA
v_call: TRBV7-9
j_call: TRBJ2-1
cdr3_aa: CASSSDGAYNEQFF
cdr3_nt: TGTGCCAGCAGTTCAGATGGGGCCTACAATGAGCAGTTCTTC

d_call: TRBD1
clone_size: few
v_call: TRBV30
j_call: TRBJ1-1
cdr3_aa: CAWSRQGATEAFF
cdr3_nt: TGTGCCTGGAGTAGACAGGGGGCCACTGAAGCTTTCTTT

d_call: NA
clone_size: NA
v_call: TRBV5-6
j_call: TRBJ2-5
cdr3_aa: CASSFRGTETQYF
cdr3_nt: TGTGCCAGCAGCTTCAGGGGTACAGAGACCCAGTACTTC

d_call: NA
clone_size: NA
v_call: TRBV9
j_call: TRBJ1-2
cdr3_aa: CASSRDTKYGYTF
cdr3_nt: TGTGCCAGCAGTCGCGACACAAAGTATGGCTACACCTTC

d_call: TRBD1
clone_size: NA
v_call: TRBV11-2
j_call: TRBJ1-5
cdr3_aa: CASSLGAGQGYSNQPQHF
cdr3_nt: TGTGCCAGCAGCTTAGGCGCGGGACAGGGATATAGCAATCAGCCCCAGCATTTT

d_call: TRBD1
clone_size: NA
v_call: TRBV7-9
j_call: TRBJ2-7
cdr3_aa: CASSAQGLGEQYF
cdr3_nt: TGTGCCAGCAGCGCACAGGGGTTGGGCGAGCAGTACTTC

d_call: NA
clone_size: few
v_call: TRBV29-1
j_call: TRBJ1-4
cdr3_aa: CSASGMGNEKLFF
cdr3_nt: TGCAGCGCCTCAGGGATGGGTAATGAAAAACTGTTTTTT

d_call: NA
clone_size: NA
v_call: TRBV20-1
j_call: TRBJ2-4
cdr3_aa: CSATEGFAKNIQYF
cdr3_nt: TGCAGTGCTACCGAGGGGTTCGCCAAAAACATTCAGTACTTC

d_call: TRBD1
clone_size: NA
v_call: TRBV7-2
j_call: TRBJ2-2
cdr3_aa: CASSPTGQGTGELFF
cdr3_nt: TGTGCCAGCAGCCCCACGGGACAGGGGACCGGGGAGCTGTTTTTT

d_call: NA
clone_size: NA
v_call: TRBV5-1
j_call: TRBJ2-7
cdr3_aa: CASSPKLAGSREQYF
cdr3_nt: TGCGCCAGCAGCCCAAAACTGGCGGGGAGTCGTGAGCAGTACTTC

d_call: NA
clone_size: few
v_call: TRBV6-2/TRBV6-3
j_call: TRBJ1-5
cdr3_aa: CASSYPLQPQHF
cdr3_nt: TGTGCCAGCAGTTACCCGCTTCAGCCCCAGCATTTT

d_call: NA
clone_size: NA
v_call: TRBV12-3/TRBV12-4
j_call: TRBJ1-2
cdr3_aa: CASSLAAGGGYTF
cdr3_nt: TGTGCCAGCAGTTTAGCCGCAGGAGGCGGCTACACCTTC

d_call: NA
clone_size: many
v_call: TRBV6-1
j_call: TRBJ1-6
cdr3_aa: CASRSGHYNSPLHF
cdr3_nt: TGTGCCAGCAGATCCGGACACTATAATTCACCCCTCCACTTT

d_call: NA
clone_size: few
v_call: TRBV11-3
j_call: TRBJ2-3
cdr3_aa: CASSFHQSSTDTQYF
cdr3_nt: TGTGCCAGCAGCTTTCATCAATCTAGCACAGATACGCAGTATTTT

d_call: NA
clone_size: many
v_call: TRBV12-3/TRBV12-4
j_call: TRBJ1-3
cdr3_aa: CASSLEGLNGNTIYF
cdr3_nt: TGTGCCAGCAGTTTAGAGGGGTTGAATGGAAACACCATATATTTT

d_call: TRBD1
clone_size: many
v_call: TRBV28
j_call: TRBJ1-4
cdr3_aa: CASSLPGQGNEKLFF
cdr3_nt: TGTGCCAGCAGTCTCCCGGGACAGGGGAATGAAAAACTGTTTTTT

d_call: NA
clone_size: many
v_call: TRBV9
j_call: TRBJ1-3
cdr3_aa: CASSLKGRLDTIYF
cdr3_nt: TGTGCCAGCAGCCTAAAGGGGAGACTGGACACCATATATTTT

d_call: NA
clone_size: NA
v_call: TRBV6-2/TRBV6-3
j_call: TRBJ2-1
cdr3_aa: CASSLGVLYNEQFF
cdr3_nt: TGTGCCAGCAGTTTGGGAGTCCTCTACAATGAGCAGTTCTTC

d_call: TRBD1
clone_size: NA
v_call: TRBV28
j_call: TRBJ1-1
cdr3_aa: CASSPQGAGNTEAFF
cdr3_nt: TGTGCCAGCAGTCCCCAGGGGGCCGGGAACACTGAAGCTTTCTTT